The 14 T cell receptor beta chains below all came from one sample that was sequenced in a study of control samples from healthy donors and cancer patients. Sequencing was performed with immunoSEQ multiplex PCR; in TCRdb, only in-frame clones are kept and a portion is missing. This table holds under 300,000 clones, over 75% found once. Sequenced: PBMCs. These receptors came from a woman aged 55-70 years with lung cancer.

The rearrangement joins TRBV27 to TRBJ2-3; D tentatively fits TRBD1 or TRBD2 (5 bases each). The V and J ends lost 8 bases and 1 base respectively, with 13 bases between them. The CDR3 is 14 residues long. Germline lookup yields CDR1 MNHEY and CDR2 SMNVEV (reference sequence). CDR3 sequence reads: CASSTRGGTDTQYF. As DNA, the CDR3 is TGTGCCAGCTCAACGAGGGGCGGCACAGATACGCAGTATTTT.

The J gene is TRBJ1-6, the V gene TRBV2; 8 positions match TRBD1. The V and J ends lost 6 bases and 10 bases, in that order; junction bases with no gene match: 11. The CDR3 covers 15 residues. Germline V lookup: CDR1 SNHLY, CDR2 FYNNEI. The CDR3 region is CASRSQGASGSPLHF. The CDR3 DNA follows: TGTGCCAGCAGGAGTCAGGGGGCGTCGGGGTCACCCCTCCACTTT.

The chain recombines TRBV19 with TRBJ1-2, with TRBD1 as a possible D gene (6 bases). The germline V and J ends were trimmed by 6 bases and 8 bases, with 16 bases remaining between them. The germline V gene has CDR1 LNHDA and CDR2 SQIVND (reference sequence). CDR3 length: 13 amino acids. For the CDR3, the DNA is TGTGCCAGTAGCCCCAGGGGTGTCGACGGCTACACCTTC. Its protein product is CASSPRGVDGYTF.

This chain joins TRBV6-5 and TRBJ1-5; D gene unclear. Between the trimmed V and J ends, which lost 5 bases and 4 bases, there was a span of 3 bases. The CDR3 is 11 residues long. CDR1 MNHEY and CDR2 SVGAGI come from the germline V gene. This CDR3 is CASSQNQPQHF. DNA of the CDR3: TGTGCCAGCAGTCAAAATCAGCCCCAGCATTTT.

V and J are TRBV27 and TRBJ2-7; D is ambiguous. Germline CDR1 and CDR2: MNHEY and SMNVEV (reference sequence). The V end lost 2 bases, the J end lost 4 bases, and 9 bases lay between the germline ends. The CDR3 is made up of 13 amino acids. CDR3 nucleotides: TGTGCCAGCAGTTTAAAGTCTGGGTACGAGCAGTACTTC. Translated, it gives CASSLKSGYEQYF.

The J gene is TRBJ2-1, the V gene TRBV10-3; 7 nucleotides align to TRBD1. Germline CDR1 and CDR2: ENHRY and SYGVKD. Trimming removed 0 bases from V and 12 bases from J; junction bases left unmatched: 8. CDR3 length equals 14 residues. In nucleotides, the CDR3 is TGTGCCATCAGTGAGTCGAGACAGGGAGCCCCGCAGTTCTTC. Its protein product is CAISESRQGAPQFF.

The V and J genes are TRBV11-3 and TRBJ2-2; the D call may be TRBD1 or TRBD2 (5 bases each). The CDR3 sequence is 14 residues long. Germline V gene sequence: CDR1 SGHNT, CDR2 YENEEA. Trimming took 1 base from V and 5 from J, leaving 8 bases between them. Here the CDR3 reads CASSLGGETGELFF. The CDR3 DNA is TGTGCCAGCAGCTTAGGAGGGGAGACCGGGGAGCTGTTTTTT.

The chain recombines TRBV4-1 with TRBJ2-7, with 15 bases fitting TRBD2. The CDR3 contains 18 residues. Germline V lookup: CDR1 MGHRA, CDR2 YSYEKL. V was pared by 1 base and J by 0 bases, with 4 bases of the junction left unmatched. The CDR3 spells CASSQAGTSGGNSYEQYF. CDR3 DNA sequence: TGCGCCAGCAGCCAAGCCGGGACTAGCGGGGGGAACTCCTACGAGCAGTACTTC.

The chain links TRBV28 to TRBJ1-1, with D possibly being TRBD1 (5 bases). Trimming cost V 2 bases and J 4 bases, with 14 bases left between them. The CDR3 length is 15 residues. Germline V gene sequence: CDR1 MDHEN, CDR2 SYDVKM. The CDR3, as DNA: TGTGCCAGCAGTTTACGCCGAGCGGGGGGCACTGAAGCTTTCTTT. This gives the protein CASSLRRAGGTEAFF.

The chain couples TRBV7-2 to TRBJ2-1, with TRBD1 matching 8 bases. The length of the CDR3 is 16 residues. V trimming: 3 bases; J trimming: 4 bases; junction bases outside the gene matches: 8. The germline gives CDR1 SGHTA, CDR2 FQGNSA. The CDR3 protein is CASSLFGTGVYNEQFF. CDR3 bases: TGTGCCAGCAGCTTGTTCGGGACAGGAGTATACAATGAGCAGTTCTTC.

The rearrangement joins TRBV5-1 to TRBJ2-1; D unclear. The germline V and J ends were trimmed by 2 bases and 6 bases, with 12 bases remaining between them. Germline V gene sequence: CDR1 SGHRS, CDR2 YFSETQ. The CDR3 is 14 amino acids. The CDR3 loop is CASSFDPAGNEQFF. Here the CDR3 DNA reads TGCGCCAGCAGCTTCGATCCTGCTGGCAATGAGCAGTTCTTC.

This clone was found a few times. This sequence joins TRBV6-1 and TRBJ1-2, with D unclear. The V and J ends lost 0 bases and 4 bases respectively, with 12 bases between them. Germline assignment: CDR1 MNHNS and CDR2 SASEGT. The CDR3 extends over 15 amino acids. In nucleotides, the CDR3 is TGTGCCAGCAGTGAAGCGCATACAGAGACCTATGGCTACACCTTC. Amino acids: CASSEAHTETYGYTF.

V gene TRBV18 combines with J gene TRBJ1-4; D ambiguous. Trimming left V 8 bases short and J 10 bases short, with 20 bases between. CDR1 and CDR2 from the germline V gene are KGHSH and LQKENI. The CDR3 is 14 amino acids. CDR3 sequence (DNA): TGTGCCAGCCCAACTAGCAGCCTCCGTGGAAAACTGTTTTTT. Translation: CASPTSSLRGKLFF. Full variable domain (outside the CDR3, taken from reference TRBV18 and TRBJ1-4): NAGVMQNPRHLVRRRGQEARLRCSPMKGHSHVYWYRQLPEEGLKFMVYLQKENIIDESGMPKERFSAEFPKEGPSILRIQQVVRGDSAAYFCASPTSSLRGKLFFGSGTQLSVL.

The V and J genes are TRBV7-3 and TRBJ2-3; the D is unclear. Germline V CDR1 and CDR2: SGHTA, FQGTGA. The CDR3 contains 13 residues. With 8 bases removed from V and 5 bases from J, the gap between germline ends came to 14 bases. The CDR3 nucleotides are TGTGCCAGCTCCCTCGATTTTGGAGATACGCAGTATTTT. This sequence encodes CASSLDFGDTQYF.